The entry below gives a single T cell receptor beta chain sequence along with its context. What this receptor recognizes is not known. Base qualities are not at hand, and no much larger clone is one base apart. The data belong to a study of technical replicates of blood from a handful of donors (dated by TCRdb to the late 2010s). V and J lose 3 bases and 4 bases, and a span of 10 bases separates them. Its CDR3 holds 14 amino acids, cysteine through phenylalanine. Only the CDR3 part of the read is kept: 42 bases, read in frame from the first base. The germline V gene (reference sequence) specifies SEHNR as CDR1 and FQNEAQ as CDR2. The library was produced with the immunoSEQ multiplex PCR assay. TCRdb mirrors the immuneACCESS table, restricted to in-frame sequences. Some clones are absent from its copies; in checked studies, under half trace to an unresolved V gene, and the reason for the others is unknown. Recorded for this sample are 80,000 to 90,000 clones; roughly 94% of them occurred a single time. Together, the top ten hold approximately 0.27% of the sample.

Recombination linked TRBV7-9 to TRBJ1-5, with no D gene named confidently. This clonotype was obtained from a human donor in good health. The specimen sequenced was T cells isolated from PBMCs. The DNA reads as follows: TGTGCCAGCAGCTTTGGAGGGAGGAATCAGCCCCAGCATTTT. Translated, this gives CASSFGGRNQPQHF.